This T cell receptor (beta chain) was sequenced during a study of blood T cell repertoires in COVID-19. The method was immunoSEQ multiplex PCR; TCRdb's version includes in-frame clones alone and lacks a portion of them. The data hold about 75,000 clones, with roughly 90% observed a single time. Material: peripheral blood. The source of this sequence is a human donor in a cohort sampled during active COVID-19.

This CDR3 is CASRKGVEMNTEAFF. DNA for the CDR3: TGTGCCAGCAGAAAAGGGGTGGAAATGAACACTGAAGCTTTCTTT. This chain uses TRBV7-8 with TRBJ1-1; TRBD1 might be the D (5 bases). Trimming cost V 6 bases and J 0 bases, with 14 bases left between them. The CDR3 has 15 amino acids. Looked up from germline, CDR1 is SGHVS and CDR2 is FQNEAQ.